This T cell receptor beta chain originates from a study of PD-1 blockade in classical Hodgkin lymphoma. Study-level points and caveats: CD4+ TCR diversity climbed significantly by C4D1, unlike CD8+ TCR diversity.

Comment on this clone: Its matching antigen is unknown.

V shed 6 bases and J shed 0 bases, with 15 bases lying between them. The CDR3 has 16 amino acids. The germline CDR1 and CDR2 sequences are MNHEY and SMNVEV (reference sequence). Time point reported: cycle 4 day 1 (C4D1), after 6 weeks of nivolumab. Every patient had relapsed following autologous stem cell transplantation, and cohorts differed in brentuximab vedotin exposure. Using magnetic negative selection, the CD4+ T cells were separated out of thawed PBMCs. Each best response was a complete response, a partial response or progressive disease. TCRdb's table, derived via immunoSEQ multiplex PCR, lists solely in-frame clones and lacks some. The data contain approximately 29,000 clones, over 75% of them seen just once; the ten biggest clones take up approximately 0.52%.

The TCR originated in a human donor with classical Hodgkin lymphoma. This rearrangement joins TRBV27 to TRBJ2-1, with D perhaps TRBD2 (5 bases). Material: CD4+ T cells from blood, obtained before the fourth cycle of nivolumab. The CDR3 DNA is TGTGCCAGCAGGCTAAAAGCGGCTTCCTCCTACAATGAGCAGTTCTTC. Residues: CASRLKAASSYNEQFF.